A selection of T cell receptor beta chains follows, all from one sample in a study of cytotoxic CD8 clonotypes in ibrutinib-treated CLL. Sequencing used immunoSEQ multiplex PCR; TCRdb keeps in-frame clones, though not all of them. The data contain around 250,000 clones, 70% of them singletons. This specimen consisted of PBMCs, obtained after 24 months of ibrutinib treatment. The receptor source for this set is a human donor with chronic lymphocytic leukemia. Each CDR3 is given with its conserved first and last residue. Each record gives: J gene, D gene, clone size, V gene, CDR3 length, CDR3 DNA, CDR3 protein. A D gene is named only where the DNA matches it firmly. Only some rows state a clone size, as once, few, many or a class for expanded clones.

TRBJ1-5	.	few	TRBV7-9	14	TGTGCCAGCAGCTTCGGGGGCTCAGGTCAGCCCCAGCATTTT	CASSFGGSGQPQHF
TRBJ1-2	TRBD1	.	TRBV11-3	13	TGTGCCAGCAGCGCGGGGACAGGGACTGGCTACACCTTC	CASSAGTGTGYTF
TRBJ2-7	TRBD1	.	TRBV10-3	13	TGTGCCATCAGAGGGCAGGGGGCTGACGAGCAGTACTTC	CAIRGQGADEQYF
TRBJ1-2	.	.	TRBV19	13	TGTGCCAGTAGTATCGGGGCAGGTTATGGCTACACCTTC	CASSIGAGYGYTF
TRBJ2-1	.	.	TRBV6-5	11	TGTGCCAGCAGCTCCCCTAGGGGGGAGTTCTTC	CASSSPRGEFF
TRBJ2-5	.	.	TRBV6-6	12	TGTGCCAGCAGTTACCTCGGGGATCATCAGTACTTC	CASSYLGDHQYF
TRBJ2-7	.	.	TRBV27	12	TGTGCCAGCAGTTTCCCAGGCTACGAGCAGTACTTC	CASSFPGYEQYF
TRBJ2-5	.	.	TRBV27	14	TGTGCCAGCAGGGATACAGGGATGGGAGAGACCCAGTACTTC	CASRDTGMGETQYF
TRBJ1-2	.	.	TRBV18	13	TGTGCCAGCTCACCTACGGAGAACTATGGCTACACCTTC	CASSPTENYGYTF
TRBJ2-7	TRBD1	.	TRBV7-9	16	TGTGCCAGCAGCCCCTCGGGGGACAGGGCCCCCTACGAGCAGTACTTC	CASSPSGDRAPYEQYF
TRBJ2-4	TRBD2	.	TRBV5-1	15	TGCGCCAGCAGCTTGGGACTAGCGGTCAAAAACATTCAGTACTTC	CASSLGLAVKNIQYF
TRBJ1-3	TRBD1	few	TRBV7-9	15	TGTGCCAGCAGCTTCTCGGACAGGGCGGGAAACACCATATATTTT	CASSFSDRAGNTIYF
TRBJ1-2	.	.	TRBV18	13	TGTGCCAGCTCACCCCGACAGGAAGATGGCTACACCTTC	CASSPRQEDGYTF
TRBJ1-2	.	few	TRBV28	13	TGTGCCAGCAGTCCTTTGGGCCTCGGGGGCTACACCTTC	CASSPLGLGGYTF
TRBJ1-4	.	once	TRBV19	13	TGTGCCATTTCGGACGGTGATAATGAAAAACTGTTTTTT	CAISDGDNEKLFF
TRBJ2-3	.	.	TRBV28	16	TGTGCCAGCAGTTTAATCGCAGGATCGTCGGGAGATACGCAGTATTTT	CASSLIAGSSGDTQYF
TRBJ1-1	.	.	TRBV29-1	13	TGCAGCGTTGAGCCAGGGTTCCAGGACCCAGCTTTCTTT	CSVEPGFQDPAFF
TRBJ2-7	.	.	TRBV19	13	TGTGCCAGTAGCGTCCAAAGCTCCTACGAGCAGTACTTC	CASSVQSSYEQYF
TRBJ2-3	.	few	TRBV7-3	16	TGTGCCAGCAGCTTATTCCAGGGCCAGAGCACAGATACGCAGTATTTT	CASSLFQGQSTDTQYF
TRBJ2-3	.	few	TRBV27	16	TGTGCCAGCAGTTTACGGTGGCAGGGTAGCACAGATACGCAGTATTTT	CASSLRWQGSTDTQYF
TRBJ2-2	TRBD1	few	TRBV18	14	TGTGCCAGCACCGGGACAGAGAACACCGGGGAGCTGTTTTTT	CASTGTENTGELFF
TRBJ2-2	TRBD2	.	TRBV6-5	15	TGTGCCAGCAGTTACTCGGGAGGGGCGGGCGGGGAGCTGTTTTTT	CASSYSGGAGGELFF
TRBJ2-1	.	.	TRBV5-4	16	TGTGCCAGCAGCTCCTACGGCGAACGCTCCTACAATGAGCAGTTCTTC	CASSSYGERSYNEQFF
TRBJ2-7	.	few	TRBV5-1	12	TGCGCCAGCCGGGACACGCATTACGAGCAGTACTTC	CASRDTHYEQYF
TRBJ2-1	.	.	TRBV30	13	TGTGCCTGCCTTCAACCTGAGGGGAATGAGCAGTTCTTC	CACLQPEGNEQFF
TRBJ2-1	TRBD2	.	TRBV18	15	TGTGCCAGCTCACCACTAGCGGGAGGTAACAATGAGCAGTTCTTC	CASSPLAGGNNEQFF
TRBJ2-1	.	.	TRBV6-6	13	TGTGCCAGCGACGGTAGCTCCTACAATGAGCAGTTCTTC	CASDGSSYNEQFF
TRBJ1-5	.	few	TRBV27	15	TGTGCCAGCAGTTTTACGACGGGTGGAGATCAGCCCCAGCATTTT	CASSFTTGGDQPQHF
TRBJ1-1	.	.	TRBV25-1	12	TGTGCCAGCACGGACAGTTTAGCTGAAGCTTTCTTT	CASTDSLAEAFF